The next 22 T cell receptor beta chains were all read from a single sample in a study of technical replicates of blood from a few donors (dated 2017 in TCRdb). Library prep was done by the immunoSEQ multiplex PCR assay. In TCRdb, the immuneACCESS table is reduced to in-frame sequences with V and J assigned. These tables do not hold every clone; where another copy was compared, an unresolved V gene accounts for under half, and the others remain unexplained. The sample has tens of thousands of clones on record, approximately 95% of them singletons. The ten biggest clones cover around 0.24% of the sample. The specimen sequenced was T cells isolated from PBMCs. These receptors were taken from a human donor in good health.

The chain uses TRBV15 and TRBJ2-1; 9 bases are shared with TRBD2. In germline, CDR1 is LNHNV, CDR2 YYDKDF (reference sequence). V shed 1 base and J 0 bases; nucleotides not matched to a gene: 13. This CDR3 spans 20 amino acids. The CDR3 bases are TGTGCCACCAGCAGAGCTGGGGCTAGCGGGGAAAGAAGCTCCTACAATGAGCAGTTCTTC. This codes for CATSRAGASGERSSYNEQFF.

This clone was observed once. This chain links TRBV4-1 with TRBJ2-1; 8 nucleotides line up with TRBD1. The germline gives CDR1 MGHRA, CDR2 YSYEKL. The CDR3 extends over 15 amino acids. Losses at the gene ends were 4 bases for V and 5 bases for J; bases not matched to a gene: 7. This CDR3 reads CASSLRDRSHNEQFF. The DNA of the CDR3 is TGCGCCAGCAGCCTCCGGGACAGGAGTCACAATGAGCAGTTCTTC.

CDR3 region: CASSLYGAGANVLTF. CDR3 nucleotides: TGTGCCAGCAGCTTGTACGGGGCTGGGGCCAACGTCCTGACTTTC. The V gene is TRBV7-6, the J gene TRBJ2-6; D is perhaps TRBD2 (5 bases). Germline CDR1 reads SGHVS; CDR2 reads FNYEAQ. V lost 3 bases, J lost 2 bases, and 8 bases lay in between. The CDR3 covers 15 residues.

The chain links TRBV27 to TRBJ2-1, with TRBD2 matching 10 bases. The germline V gene encodes CDR1 MNHEY and CDR2 SMNVEV (reference sequence). V shed 10 bases and J 6 bases; nucleotides not matched to a gene: 12. CDR3 length equals 15 residues. The CDR3 is CATFLDGTSANEQFF. The CDR3 region has the DNA TGTGCCACCTTCTTGGACGGGACTAGCGCCAATGAGCAGTTCTTC.

The table lists this clone with a count of one. Here the CDR3 DNA reads TGTGCCAGCAGTTCACCACTAGCGGGAGTTAATGGGGCCAACGTCCTGACTTTC. It is translated as CASSSPLAGVNGANVLTF. The V and J genes are TRBV28 and TRBJ2-6, with 11 bases identical to TRBD2. With V trimmed by 4 bases and J by 3 bases, 8 bases remained unmatched. The germline V gene has CDR1 MDHEN and CDR2 SYDVKM. The CDR3 is made up of 18 amino acids.

The chain recombines TRBV5-6 with TRBJ2-1; 9 bases line up with TRBD1. Trimming removed 4 bases from V and 6 bases from J; junction bases left unmatched: 11. The CDR3 covers 16 residues. CDR1 and CDR2 (germline): SGHDT, YYEEEE. The CDR3 is CASSREWGQGGNEQFF. For the CDR3, the DNA is TGTGCCAGCAGCCGAGAATGGGGACAGGGAGGCAATGAGCAGTTCTTC.

J is TRBJ1-5 and V is TRBV18; D gene uncertain. The CDR3 contains 18 residues. Germline V lookup: CDR1 KGHSH, CDR2 LQKENI. V lost 6 bases, J lost 6 bases, and 27 bases lay in between. As DNA, the CDR3 is TGTGCCAGCTCTCCTCGGGGAGGATTGGGGTTTGTAAGTCAGCCCCAGCATTTT. Translated: CASSPRGGLGFVSQPQHF.

The rearrangement links TRBV9 to TRBJ2-7; D ambiguous. V lost 4 bases and J 4 bases, leaving 21 bases between the germline ends. Germline V gives CDR1 SGDLS, CDR2 YYNGEE. This CDR3 contains 16 residues. CDR3 residues: CASSPRPGGTSYEQYF. DNA of the CDR3: TGTGCCAGCAGCCCCAGACCCGGCGGAACCTCGTACGAGCAGTACTTC.

The genes are TRBV6-5 and TRBJ1-2; TRBD1 aligns across 8 bases. The V and J ends lost 0 bases and 3 bases, in that order; junction bases with no gene match: 6. The V gene's germline CDR1 is MNHEY and CDR2 SVGAGI. The CDR3 contains 16 residues. The chain's CDR3 is CASSYSMQGAYYGYTF. CDR3 bases: TGTGCCAGCAGTTACTCTATGCAGGGGGCCTACTATGGCTACACCTTC.

The CDR3 loop reads CAWSWTYEQYF. CDR3 bases: TGTGCCTGGAGTTGGACTTACGAGCAGTACTTC. J is TRBJ2-7 and V is TRBV30; tentatively, D is TRBD2 (5 bases). With 2 bases removed from V and 4 bases from J, the gap between germline ends came to 6 bases. CDR1 is GTSNPN, CDR2 SVGIG, per germline (reference sequence). The length of the CDR3 is 11 residues.

This rearrangement joins TRBV15 to TRBJ1-3; no clear D. The germline V gene encodes CDR1 LNHNV and CDR2 YYDKDF (reference sequence). This CDR3 contains 15 residues. Trimming removed 3 bases at V and 4 bases at J, with 13 bases between. The chain's CDR3 is CATSSLRDEGNTIYF. CDR3 coding DNA: TGTGCCACCAGCAGCCTCCGGGATGAAGGAAACACCATATATTTT. The variable domain in full, with the rest retrieved from reference TRBV15 and TRBJ1-3, is DAMVIQNPRYQVTQFGKPVTLSCSQTLNHNVMYWYQQKSSQAPKLLFHYYDKDFNNEADTPDNFQSRRPNTSFCFLDIRSPGLGDTAMYLCATSSLRDEGNTIYFGEGSWLTVV.

The V gene is TRBV28, the J gene TRBJ2-7; possible D gene TRBD2, 5 bases. The CDR3 is 14 amino acids. V was pared by 4 bases and J by 5 bases, with 15 bases between. Germline V gives CDR1 MDHEN, CDR2 SYDVKM. The CDR3 nucleotides are TGTGCCAGCAGTTCCCCCCAGTCCGGGAACGAGCAGTACTTC. It translates to CASSSPQSGNEQYF.

The chain combines TRBV28 with TRBJ1-5; 7 positions match TRBD1. This CDR3 has 13 residues. Looked up from germline, CDR1 is MDHEN and CDR2 is SYDVKM. V was clipped by 5 bases and J by 9 bases; unmatched bases: 7. CDR3 nucleotide sequence: TGTGCCAGCAGTACCGGGACAGTTTTGCCCCAGCATTTT. This gives the protein CASSTGTVLPQHF. The complete variable domain, with remaining parts taken from reference TRBV28 and TRBJ1-5, reads DVKVTQSSRYLVKRTGEKVFLECVQDMDHENMFWYRQDPGLGLRLIYFSYDVKMKEKGDIPEGYSVSREKKERFSLILESASTNQTSMYLCASSTGTVLPQHFGDGTRLSIL.

The gene calls are TRBV7-6 and TRBJ2-5; D is possibly TRBD2 (5 bases). From germline, CDR1 is SGHVS and CDR2 FNYEAQ. The ends were cut back, 4 bases at V and 5 bases at J, with 8 bases in the middle. The CDR3 loop spans 12 amino acids. In nucleotides, the CDR3 is TGTGCCAGCAGCTCGAGGGCGGAGACCCAGTACTTC. Translation: CASSSRAETQYF.

The chain employs TRBV11-2 and TRBJ1-5, with a weak D call TRBD1 (6 bases). CDR1 and CDR2 from the germline V gene are SGHAT and FQNNGV. The CDR3 loop spans 15 amino acids. V lost 2 bases, J lost 0 bases, and 8 bases lay in between. The CDR3 loop reads CASSLTGYSNQPQHF. DNA of the CDR3: TGTGCCAGCAGCTTAACAGGGTATAGCAATCAGCCCCAGCATTTT.

The rearrangement links TRBV4-1 to TRBJ2-7; D not certain. Germline values: CDR1 MGHRA, CDR2 YSYEKL. V was cut by 5 bases and J by 1 base, with 9 bases left in between. The CDR3 loop spans 13 amino acids. The CDR3 loop is CASSAADSYEQYF. The CDR3 nucleotides read TGCGCCAGCAGCGCGGCAGATTCCTACGAGCAGTACTTC.

A word on this clone: A junction boundary mismatches the germline segment, possibly from a read error. The chain has TRBV25-1 and TRBJ2-7; perhaps TRBD2 as D (6 bases). Germline CDR1 MGHDK, CDR2 SYGVNS. This CDR3 is built from 13 residues. The CDR3 loop is CASAPWDGVSGEF. The CDR3 nucleotides are TGTGCCAGCGCCCCCTGGGACGGGGTATCGGGGGAGTTC.

The genes are TRBV5-1 and TRBJ2-1; 11 nucleotides line up with TRBD2. The CDR3 loop spans 15 amino acids. Trimming took 4 bases from V and 5 from J; bases not matched to a gene: 5. Per the germline V gene, CDR1 is SGHRS and CDR2 is YFSETQ. CDR3 in amino acids: CASSLLAGGNNEQFF. The CDR3 DNA reads TGCGCCAGCAGCCTCCTAGCGGGGGGCAACAATGAGCAGTTCTTC.

The genes are TRBV6-1 and TRBJ2-7; 7 positions agree with TRBD1. The CDR3 loop spans 17 amino acids. Germline trimming cut 4 bases from V and 3 bases from J; bases unmatched to any gene: 15. CDR1 is MNHNS and CDR2 is SASEGT in the germline V gene. The chain's CDR3 is CASSGIHRGTGIYEQYF. CDR3 bases: TGTGCCAGCAGTGGTATTCACAGGGGCACGGGGATCTACGAGCAGTACTTC.

The gene calls are TRBV7-6 and TRBJ2-1, with 12 bases lining up with TRBD2. The CDR3 extends over 17 amino acids. The germline V gene encodes CDR1 SGHVS and CDR2 FNYEAQ. V gave up 5 bases and J gave up 4 bases; unmatched junction bases: 9. For the CDR3, the DNA is TGTGCCAGCAGCCAACAACCAACTAGCGGGGGGTACAATGAGCAGTTCTTC. The encoded protein is CASSQQPTSGGYNEQFF.

The chain is built from TRBV19 and TRBJ2-6; D possibly corresponds to TRBD2 (5 bases). Trimming took 7 bases from V and 0 from J, leaving 7 bases between them. The CDR3 runs 14 residues. Germline values: CDR1 LNHDA, CDR2 SQIVND (reference sequence). The CDR3 nucleotides are TGTGCCAGTATAGGACTCTCTGGGGCCAACGTCCTGACTTTC. The encoded protein is CASIGLSGANVLTF.

The chain uses TRBV2 and TRBJ1-4; D gene ambiguous. Per germline, CDR1 SNHLY and CDR2 FYNNEI. This CDR3 comprises 12 residues. V lost 0 bases, J lost 8 bases, and 4 bases lay in between. CDR3 loop: CASSEAREKLFF. The CDR3 nucleotides are TGTGCCAGCAGTGAAGCGCGAGAAAAACTGTTTTTT.